Listed below are T cell receptor beta chains from one sample, sequenced in a study of beta chain features in type 1 diabetes. Assay: immunoSEQ multiplex PCR; the TCRdb copy retains only in-frame clones and omits some. The profile shows about 150,000 clones, about 7.8% of them singletons. Sequencing was performed on central memory CD4+ T cells from blood. Receptors originate from a woman in her forties with type 1 diabetes. Both conserved end residues are trimmed from each CDR3. D genes are given only for firm matches. Clone size is given for some rows only: seen once, a few or many times, or a class if the clone is expanded.

clone size: few
J gene: TRBJ1-2
D gene: .
V gene: TRBV7-3
CDR3 protein: ASSFSRSGGYT

clone size: .
J gene: TRBJ1-1
D gene: TRBD1
V gene: TRBV9
CDR3 protein: ASSVEDRREAF

clone size: .
J gene: TRBJ2-6
D gene: .
V gene: TRBV18
CDR3 protein: ASSHGQTTTGANVLT

clone size: few
J gene: TRBJ2-7
D gene: TRBD1
V gene: TRBV13
CDR3 protein: ASSGQDRGHEQY

clone size: many
J gene: TRBJ1-2
D gene: .
V gene: TRBV4-3
CDR3 protein: ASSRVDTPYGYT

clone size: .
J gene: TRBJ1-1
D gene: .
V gene: TRBV13
CDR3 protein: ASTREGEAF

clone size: .
J gene: TRBJ2-1
D gene: .
V gene: TRBV7-2
CDR3 protein: ASSPRSREYNEQF

clone size: few
J gene: TRBJ1-2
D gene: TRBD1
V gene: TRBV6-6
CDR3 protein: ASSSGQGLVGYT

clone size: .
J gene: TRBJ1-2
D gene: TRBD1
V gene: TRBV29-1
CDR3 protein: SAGQGNYGYT

clone size: .
J gene: TRBJ2-1
D gene: TRBD1
V gene: TRBV5-1
CDR3 protein: ASSLGGTGANEQF

clone size: .
J gene: TRBJ1-2
D gene: .
V gene: TRBV4-1
CDR3 protein: ASSLQGRDYGYT

clone size: .
J gene: TRBJ1-1
D gene: .
V gene: TRBV5-6
CDR3 protein: ASTRQHEAF

clone size: few
J gene: TRBJ2-5
D gene: TRBD1
V gene: TRBV4-1
CDR3 protein: ASSQQQGAETQY

clone size: .
J gene: TRBJ1-3
D gene: .
V gene: TRBV7-6
CDR3 protein: ASSLGGPASGNTIY